This T cell receptor beta chain was identified in a study of radiotherapy plus CTLA-4 blockade in lung cancer. Method: immunoSEQ multiplex PCR; TCRdb's copy keeps in-frame clones and lacks some. The sample records roughly 100,000 clones, roughly 80% being singletons. This clone came up once. Trimming took 2 bases from V and 3 from J, leaving 9 bases between them. The CDR3 sequence is 14 residues long. Germline CDR1 SGDLS, CDR2 YYNGEE. Here the sequenced sample was peripheral blood, taken from a patient treated with radiotherapy plus ipilimumab. The clonotype originates from a human donor with non-small cell lung cancer that progressed on radiotherapy plus ipilimumab. This chain connects TRBV9 to TRBJ1-3; D is unclear. The CDR3: CASSVSAFGNTIYF. Written as DNA, the CDR3 is TGTGCCAGCAGCGTTTCGGCCTTTGGAAACACCATATATTTT. The full variable domain, its missing parts supplied by reference TRBV9 and TRBJ1-3, is DSGVTQTPKHLITATGQRVTLRCSPRSGDLSVYWYQQSLDQGLQFLIQYYNGEERAKGNILERFSAQQFPDLHSELNLSSLELGDSALYFCASSVSAFGNTIYFGEGSWLTVV.